Shown below are 24 T cell receptor beta chains from a single sample sequenced in a study of T-cell memory formation after mild COVID-19. TCRdb reprocessed the 5' RACE reads with MiXCR, giving one entry per CDR3 protein. The table shows about 320,000 distinct CDR3 sequences, with roughly an eighth occurring only once. The specimen was PBMCs or a T cell subset sorted from them (not recorded which). The receptors here all came from a man between 18 and 29 years old who had mild COVID-19 (a few samples of this study predate the infection). Cell type and time point are not known.

This clonotype has just a few counts. The genes are TRBV6-6 and TRBJ1-1; D not certain. With 5 bases removed from V and 5 bases from J, the gap between germline ends came to 18 bases. CDR3 length: 15 amino acids. Per germline, CDR1 MNHNY and CDR2 SVGAGI (reference sequence). CDR3 in DNA: TGTGCCAGCAGTATCCCCGAGGTACGGCGAACTGAAGCTTTCTTT. Its translation is CASSIPEVRRTEAFF.

In this sample, this clonotype turned up many times. This chain's CDR3 is CASSLTGAPGNEQFF. The CDR3 nucleotides are TGCGCCAGCAGCTTAACGGGGGCCCCGGGCAATGAGCAGTTCTTC. J is TRBJ2-1 and V is TRBV5-1; D might be TRBD1 or TRBD2, each matching 6 bases. The CDR3 covers 15 residues. V was trimmed by 2 bases and J by 6 bases, leaving 15 bases between them. Germline CDR1 SGHRS, CDR2 YFSETQ.

V usage is TRBV29-1 and J usage is TRBJ2-5; 7 bases are a match to TRBD2. With V trimmed by 6 bases and J by 2 bases, 9 bases remained unmatched. CDR1 and CDR2 (germline): SQVTM, ANQGSEA. CDR3 length: 14 residues. The CDR3 DNA sequence: TGCAGCGTCGCTCTCGGGACTAAACAAGAGACCCAGTACTTC. Translation gives CSVALGTKQETQYF.

V gene TRBV20-1 combines with J gene TRBJ2-3; the match to TRBD1 covers 8 bases. The CDR3 loop spans 13 amino acids. The germline CDR1 and CDR2 sequences are DFQATT and SNEGSKA (reference sequence). V shed 4 bases, J shed 2 bases, and the junction held 2 bases outside the gene matches. The CDR3 DNA reads TGCAGTGCTATGACAGGGGCCACAGATACGCAGTATTTT. This encodes CSAMTGATDTQYF.

The chain is built from TRBV28 and TRBJ1-4; possible D gene TRBD1, 5 bases. V was cut by 2 bases and J by 7 bases, with 14 bases left in between. The CDR3 is made up of 15 amino acids. Germline values: CDR1 MDHEN, CDR2 SYDVKM. The CDR3 reads CASSLIRDPAEKLFF. CDR3 nucleotide sequence: TGTGCCAGCAGTTTAATCCGGGACCCCGCTGAAAAACTGTTTTTT.

The sample holds many counts of this clonotype. The rearrangement links TRBV25-1 to TRBJ2-7; D is undetermined. This CDR3 has 13 amino acids. In germline, CDR1 is MGHDK, CDR2 SYGVNS. The V gene lost 0 bases and the J gene lost 3 bases, with 6 bases spanning the gap. CDR3 in DNA: TGTGCCAGCAGTGAATACCCAGGCTACGAGCAGTACTTC. Its translation: CASSEYPGYEQYF.

This clonotype occurred a few times. The V call is TRBV7-8, the J call TRBJ1-5; maybe TRBD1 (6 bases). The CDR3 has 16 residues. V lost 5 bases, J lost 2 bases, and 16 bases lay in between. Germline CDR1 is SGHVS and CDR2 is FQNEAQ. For the CDR3, the DNA is TGTGCCAGCAGCGCGCCGGGCGGGGGCGGCAATCAGCCCCAGCATTTT. Translation: CASSAPGGGGNQPQHF. Together with reference TRBV7-8 and TRBJ1-5, the CDR3 gives the full variable domain: GAGVSQSPRYKVAKRGQDVALRCDPISGHVSLFWYQQALGQGPEFLTYFQNEAQLDKSGLPSDRFFAERPEGSVSTLKIQRTQQEDSAVYLCASSAPGGGGNQPQHFGDGTRLSIL.

This rearrangement joins TRBV29-1 to TRBJ2-5, with TRBD1 identical over 10 bases. The CDR3 sequence is 15 residues long. Germline lookup yields CDR1 SQVTM and CDR2 ANQGSEA. V shed 7 bases and J 5 bases; nucleotides not matched to a gene: 13. CDR3 amino acids: CSARTGGAPQETQYF. The CDR3, as DNA: TGCAGCGCCAGGACAGGGGGGGCCCCCCAGGAGACCCAGTACTTC. Full variable domain (missing parts from reference TRBV29-1 and TRBJ2-5): SAVISQKPSRDICQRGTSLTIQCQVDSQVTMMFWYRQQPGQSLTLIATANQGSEATYESGFVIDKFPISRPNLTFSTLTVSNMSPEDSSIYLCSARTGGAPQETQYFGPGTRLLVL.

V gene TRBV9 combines with J gene TRBJ2-2; a possible D gene is TRBD2 (7 bases). The length of the CDR3 is 12 residues. Trimming cost V 7 bases and J 5 bases, with 9 bases left between them. Germline-derived CDR1 and CDR2 are SGDLS and YYNGEE. The CDR3 DNA is TGTGCCAGCGGGGGGGCAACCGGGGAGCTGTTTTTT. Its protein is CASGGATGELFF. Filled out from reference TRBV9 and TRBJ2-2, the complete variable domain reads DSGVTQTPKHLITATGQRVTLRCSPRSGDLSVYWYQQSLDQGLQFLIQYYNGEERAKGNILERFSAQQFPDLHSELNLSSLELGDSALYFCASGGATGELFFGEGSRLTVL.

This clonotype was seen more than once but under ten times. The chain carries TRBV7-8 and TRBJ1-1; perhaps TRBD1 as D (5 bases). Germline V gene data show CDR1 as SGHVS and CDR2 as FQNEAQ. The CDR3 consists of 14 residues. Deletions cut 1 base from V and 1 base from J, with 7 bases between. The CDR3 sequence is CASSLVQGNTEAFF. As DNA, the CDR3 is TGTGCCAGCAGCTTAGTCCAGGGGAACACTGAAGCTTTCTTT.

This clonotype has just a few counts. Here the CDR3 DNA reads TGTGCCAGCAGCTTAACCCCTGGGCAGAACACTGAAGCTTTCTTT. Translation: CASSLTPGQNTEAFF. The rearrangement joins TRBV7-3 to TRBJ1-1; unclear D gene. The germline V and J ends were trimmed by 0 bases and 1 base, with 9 bases remaining between them. CDR3 length equals 15 residues. Germline V gene sequence: CDR1 SGHTA, CDR2 FQGTGA. The variable domain in full, with the rest retrieved from reference TRBV7-3 and TRBJ1-1, is GAGVSQTPSNKVTEKGKYVELRCDPISGHTALYWYRQSLGQGPEFLIYFQGTGAADDSGLPNDRFFAVRPEGSVSTLKIQRTERGDSAVYLCASSLTPGQNTEAFFGQGTRLTVV.

This clonotype was recorded a few times. The V gene is TRBV9, the J gene TRBJ2-1; D is possibly TRBD1 or TRBD2 (5 bases each). Deletions cut 0 bases from V and 10 bases from J, with 11 bases between. The CDR3 covers 13 residues. Germline values: CDR1 SGDLS, CDR2 YYNGEE. CDR3: CASSVVVGEEQFF. DNA of the CDR3: TGTGCCAGCAGCGTAGTTGTGGGGGAGGAGCAGTTCTTC.

This clonotype was seen a handful of times. The V call is TRBV7-2, the J call TRBJ2-3; 11 nucleotides match TRBD2. CDR1 and CDR2 from the germline V gene are SGHTA and FQGNSA. J lost 6 bases, V lost 1 base, and 3 bases had no gene match. This CDR3 has 15 amino acids. CDR3 sequence: CASSLGLAGRDTQYF. CDR3 DNA sequence: TGTGCCAGCAGCTTAGGACTAGCGGGGAGGGATACGCAGTATTTT.

The chain uses TRBV2 and TRBJ2-1; tentatively, D is TRBD2 (5 bases). Deletions cut 4 bases from V and 6 bases from J, with 10 bases between. CDR1 SNHLY and CDR2 FYNNEI come from the germline V gene. This CDR3 contains 13 residues. The CDR3 is CASSATTGNEQFF. CDR3 nucleotide sequence: TGTGCCAGCAGTGCGACTACGGGCAATGAGCAGTTCTTC.

About this clonotype itself: Being one base from a much bigger clone, this may be a read error. Here the CDR3 DNA reads TGTGCCAGCTCATTTGACAAATACTACGAGAAGTACTTC. It yields the protein CASSFDKYYEKYF. The J gene is TRBJ2-7, the V gene TRBV18; no definite D call. Per germline, CDR1 KGHSH and CDR2 LQKENI. CDR3 length equals 13 residues.

V usage is TRBV7-9 and J usage is TRBJ1-1, with D possibly matching TRBD1 (5 bases). Trimming took 5 bases from V and 5 from J, leaving 21 bases between them. The CDR3 consists of 16 residues. The V gene's germline CDR1 is SEHNR and CDR2 FQNEAQ (reference sequence). As DNA, the CDR3 is TGTGCCAGCAGCGCCCGGAGGGCCGGGACGCGTACTGAAGCTTTCTTT. Protein sequence: CASSARRAGTRTEAFF.

This clonotype was counted only a few times. This chain links TRBV7-3 with TRBJ1-1; D uncertain. Germline V gives CDR1 SGHTA, CDR2 FQGTGA. The CDR3 totals 15 residues. The ends were cut back, 4 bases at V and 4 bases at J, with 16 bases in the middle. The CDR3 bases are TGTGCCAGCAGCTCGACCGGCAGCCCCGTCACTGAAGCTTTCTTT. Protein product: CASSSTGSPVTEAFF.

This clonotype has a handful of counts. The genes are TRBV10-3 and TRBJ1-1, with D unclear. This CDR3 has 16 residues. V lost 0 bases and J 4 bases, leaving 15 bases between the germline ends. Germline CDR1 reads ENHRY; CDR2 reads SYGVKD. CDR3 sequence (DNA): TGTGCCATCAGTGAGTCGACTCGGGTTCTGGGCACTGAAGCTTTCTTT. Protein sequence: CAISESTRVLGTEAFF.

The chain combines TRBV7-8 with TRBJ2-1, with D unresolved. V was pared by 3 bases and J by 4 bases, with 7 bases between. CDR3 length: 13 residues. Per the germline V gene, CDR1 is SGHVS and CDR2 is FQNEAQ. The CDR3 DNA sequence: TGTGCCAGCAGCTTTGGAATATACAATGAGCAGTTCTTC. Its protein is CASSFGIYNEQFF.

This chain joins TRBV28 and TRBJ1-3; no clear D. Trimming removed 3 bases at V and 4 bases at J, with 10 bases between. Looked up from germline, CDR1 is MDHEN and CDR2 is SYDVKM. This CDR3 has 14 residues. The CDR3 sequence: CASSLLEAGNTIYF. The CDR3 DNA reads TGTGCCAGCAGTTTGCTAGAGGCGGGAAACACCATATATTTT.

This chain connects TRBV20-1 to TRBJ2-3, with a tentative D call TRBD1 (6 bases). CDR1 and CDR2 from the germline V gene are DFQATT and SNEGSKA (reference sequence). The germline V and J ends were trimmed by 6 bases and 2 bases, with 18 bases remaining between them. The CDR3 extends over 15 amino acids. The CDR3 reads CSATGQGEFTDTQYF. The CDR3 nucleotides are TGCAGTGCCACGGGACAAGGGGAGTTCACAGATACGCAGTATTTT.

This clonotype was seen ten or more times. The chain combines TRBV4-2 with TRBJ2-7; D gene uncertain. The CDR3 length is 15 residues. Germline values: CDR1 LGHNA, CDR2 YNFKEQ. V lost 0 bases, J lost 2 bases, and 11 bases lay in between. CDR3 coding DNA: TGTGCCAGCAGCCAAGAAGCCGTCTTCCCCTACGAGCAGTACTTC. Its protein is CASSQEAVFPYEQYF.

This chain connects TRBV7-6 to TRBJ2-2; D is unclear. CDR3 length: 17 amino acids. The V gene lost 2 bases and the J gene lost 0 bases, with 13 bases spanning the gap. Germline lookup yields CDR1 SGHVS and CDR2 FNYEAQ. CDR3 DNA sequence: TGTGCCAGCAGCTTACCGTCGGTGGGAACGAACACCGGGGAGCTGTTTTTT. Its translation: CASSLPSVGTNTGELFF.

This clonotype has more than one count but fewer than ten. The chain carries TRBV6-2 or TRBV6-3 and TRBJ2-1; 7 bases align to TRBD2. The CDR3 is 15 residues long. V was clipped by 6 bases and J by 7 bases; unmatched bases: 12. From germline, CDR1 is MNHEY and CDR2 SVGEGT. Here the CDR3 reads CASRPSGAGPNEQFF. The CDR3 bases are TGTGCCAGCAGACCAAGCGGGGCCGGGCCTAATGAGCAGTTCTTC.